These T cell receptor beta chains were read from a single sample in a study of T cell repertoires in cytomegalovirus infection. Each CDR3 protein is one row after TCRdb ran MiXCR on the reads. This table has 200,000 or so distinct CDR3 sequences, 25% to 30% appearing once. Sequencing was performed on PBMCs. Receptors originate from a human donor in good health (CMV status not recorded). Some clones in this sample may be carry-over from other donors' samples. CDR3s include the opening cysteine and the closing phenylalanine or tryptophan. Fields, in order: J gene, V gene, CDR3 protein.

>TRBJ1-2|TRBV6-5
CASSYSIWGSNYGYTF
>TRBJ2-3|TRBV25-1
CASSRRQGTTDTQYF
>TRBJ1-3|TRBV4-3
CASSQVGGLGNTIYF
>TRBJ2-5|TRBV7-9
CASSGRRLGQYF
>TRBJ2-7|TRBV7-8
CATRDRGGEQYF
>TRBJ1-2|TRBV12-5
CASGLDRGKTF
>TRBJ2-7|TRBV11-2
CASSPHLESSEQYF
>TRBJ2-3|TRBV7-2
CASSLSVGAADTQYF
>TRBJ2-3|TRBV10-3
CAIKGESDTQYF
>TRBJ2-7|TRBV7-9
CASSRDTDEQYF
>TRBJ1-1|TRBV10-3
CAISVKGDDEAFF
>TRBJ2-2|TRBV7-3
CASRVDGGPTGELFF
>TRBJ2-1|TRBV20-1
CSARGRGEQFF
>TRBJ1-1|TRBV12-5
CASGYTGGTEAFF
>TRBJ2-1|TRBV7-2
CASSLLTYEQFF
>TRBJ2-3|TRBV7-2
CASSLSGESDTQYF
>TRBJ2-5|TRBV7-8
CASSPLLGQAKDF
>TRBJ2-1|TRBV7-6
CASSWTQNEQFF
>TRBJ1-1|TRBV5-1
CASSLAQENTEAFF
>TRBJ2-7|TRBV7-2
CASSLERLASYEQYF
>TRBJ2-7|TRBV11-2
CASSRGRDKSYEQYF
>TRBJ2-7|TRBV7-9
CASSSGTSEQYF
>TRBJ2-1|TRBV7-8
CASSLDPTGGLMRQFF
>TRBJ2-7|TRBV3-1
CASSTLLNYEQYF
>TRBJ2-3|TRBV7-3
CASSSSGLVTDTQYF
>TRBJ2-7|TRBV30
CAWSKGLSSYEQYF
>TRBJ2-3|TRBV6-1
CASSEEALHTQYF
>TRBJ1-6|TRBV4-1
CASSQGGWTEYNSPLHF
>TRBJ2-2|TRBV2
CASRVTLTNTGELFF
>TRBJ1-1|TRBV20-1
CSAGDRGINTEAFF
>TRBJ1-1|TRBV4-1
CASSQGYREDTEAFF
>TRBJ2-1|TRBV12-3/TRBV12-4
CASSPATWTVPLDNEQFF
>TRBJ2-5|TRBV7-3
CASSYQGEETQYF